The clone carrying this T cell receptor beta chain occurred a few times. This sample was taken from a study of blood T cells in healthy people across ages. Alongside a J-beta primer mix, a sample-barcoded 5' primer served in a second PCR lasting roughly 7 to 11 cycles. TCRdb re-called the 5' RACE reads with MiXCR, one entry per CDR3 protein. The data contain 1.8 million or so distinct CDR3 sequences, about two fifths of them seen just once; the ten biggest clones take up more than 20%. Germline V CDR1 and CDR2: SGHAT, FQNNGV. This CDR3 contains 16 residues. V was pared by 5 bases and J by 4 bases, with 9 bases of the junction left unmatched.

This clonotype originated in a human donor in good health. The genes are TRBV11-2 and TRBJ2-7, with TRBD2 matching over 12 bases. The specimen sequenced was blood. The CDR3 sequence: CASSVTSGGISYEQYF. In nucleotides, the CDR3 is TGTGCCAGCAGCGTGACTAGCGGGGGTATTTCTTACGAGCAGTACTTC.